This T cell receptor beta chain came from a study of vaccination effects on CD4 cells after COVID-19. On this clone itself: The target antigen is unknown.

General observations from the study: Healthy vaccine recipients' vaccine-induced clones were almost all SARS-CoV-2 mono-reactive.

The CDR3 consists of 18 residues. V dropped 3 bases and J dropped 0 bases, with 19 bases sitting between them. Germline V gene data show CDR1 as SGHRS and CDR2 as YFSETQ. Before sequencing took place, the ViraFEST assay used viral peptide pools to expand antigen-specific CD4+ T cells. Subsequent to roughly 9 days of culture, CD4+ T cells were isolated. Participants were given two doses of BNT162b2 or mRNA-1273 vaccine. Repertoires were generated with immunoSEQ multiplex PCR, while TCRdb's copy carries only in-frame clones and drops some. The sample consists of 20,000 to 25,000 clones, about four fifths of them appearing once.

The origin of this receptor is a human donor who received a COVID-19 vaccine. Some clones in this sample may be carry-over from other donors' samples. The sequencing here drew on CD4+ T cells from PBMCs cultured with SARS-CoV-2 spike peptides, taken after COVID-19 vaccination. The genes are TRBV5-1 and TRBJ2-1; the D gene could be TRBD1 or TRBD2 (8 bases each). The CDR3 DNA reads TGCGCCAGCAGCTCCCAGGGGGCGCGGGGGGCCTCCTACAATGAGCAGTTCTTC. Its translation is CASSSQGARGASYNEQFF.